This TCR beta chain is drawn from a study of control samples from healthy donors and cancer patients. Produced via immunoSEQ multiplex PCR; TCRdb's table is partial and in-frame only. This sample has 210,000 or so clones, with about nine tenths found just once. CDR3 size: 15 residues. The V and J ends lost 5 bases and 2 bases, in that order; junction bases with no gene match: 8. Germline CDR1 SGHVS, CDR2 FQNEAQ. The receptor comes from a man between 25 and 39 years old in good health. Sequencing was carried out using blood. V is TRBV7-8 and J is TRBJ1-2, with 7 positions matching TRBD1. The CDR3, as DNA: TGTGCCAGCAGCCCAGGGGGAGGGGGGAACTATGGCTACACCTTC. Amino acids: CASSPGGGGNYGYTF. The variable domain in full, with the rest retrieved from reference TRBV7-8 and TRBJ1-2, is GAGVSQSPRYKVAKRGQDVALRCDPISGHVSLFWYQQALGQGPEFLTYFQNEAQLDKSGLPSDRFFAERPEGSVSTLKIQRTQQEDSAVYLCASSPGGGGNYGYTFGSGTRLTVV.